The entry below describes one T cell receptor beta chain. Its recognized antigen is unknown. No much larger clonotype is one base removed from it; base qualities were not supplied. The library was produced with the immunoSEQ multiplex PCR assay. TCRdb stores this immuneACCESS table with in-frame sequences only. Part of the clones is absent; in the studies checked, under half of the shortfall reflects unresolved V genes, and no reason is known for the rest. The sample includes about 38,000 clones, with about 80% observed a single time. Less than 9% of the sample is in the top ten clones. The CDR3 spans 15 residues, from the cysteine through the phenylalanine. CDR3 DNA only is kept here, 45 bases in frame from base 1. V is trimmed back by 4 bases and J by 5 bases, and the junction contains 10 bases that no gene match accounts for. CDR1 SGHVS and CDR2 FQNEAQ were looked up in the germline V gene. The entry originates in a study of radiotherapy plus CTLA-4 blockade in lung cancer (dated by TCRdb to 2016 to 2019). Regarding the study in general: Objective responses occurred in about 20% of enrolled patients, and roughly 30% achieved disease control. Results and caveats for the whole study, not just this receptor: The strongest predictors of response, as reported, were early dynamic changes in blood T cell clones along with a rise in serum interferon-beta after radiation. After treatment with radiotherapy and ipilimumab, TCR clones that came from tumors expanded in the peripheral blood.

The study evaluated CTLA-4 blockade (ipilimumab) given together with focal radiation therapy in patients who had chemo-refractory metastatic non-small-cell lung cancer. The material sequenced was peripheral blood, taken from a patient treated with radiotherapy plus ipilimumab. The clonotype comes from a human donor with non-small cell lung cancer who had stable disease on radiotherapy plus ipilimumab. The V and J genes are TRBV7-8 and TRBJ1-1; 7 bases in between match TRBD1. The DNA reads as follows: TGTGCCAGCAGCTCTGGACAGGAGGTTCGGACTGAAGCTTTCTTT. Translated, this is CASSSGQEVRTEAFF.